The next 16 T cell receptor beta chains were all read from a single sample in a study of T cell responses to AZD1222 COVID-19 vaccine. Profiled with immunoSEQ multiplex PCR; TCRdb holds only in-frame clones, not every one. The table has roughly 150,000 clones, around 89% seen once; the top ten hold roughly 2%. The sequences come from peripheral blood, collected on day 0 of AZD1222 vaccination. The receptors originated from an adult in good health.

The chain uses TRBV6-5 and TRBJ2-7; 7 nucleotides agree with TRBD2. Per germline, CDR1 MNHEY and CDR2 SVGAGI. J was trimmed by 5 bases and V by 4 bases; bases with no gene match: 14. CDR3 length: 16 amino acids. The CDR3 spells CASSSVFGGKDNEQYF. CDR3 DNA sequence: TGTGCCAGCAGTTCAGTTTTCGGGGGGAAGGACAACGAGCAGTACTTC.

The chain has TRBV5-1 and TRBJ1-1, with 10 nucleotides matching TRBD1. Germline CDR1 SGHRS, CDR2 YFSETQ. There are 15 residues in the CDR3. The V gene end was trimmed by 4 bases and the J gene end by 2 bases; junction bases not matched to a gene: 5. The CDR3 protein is CASSARTGGNTEAFF. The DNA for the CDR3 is TGCGCCAGCAGCGCCCGGACAGGGGGAAACACTGAAGCTTTCTTT.

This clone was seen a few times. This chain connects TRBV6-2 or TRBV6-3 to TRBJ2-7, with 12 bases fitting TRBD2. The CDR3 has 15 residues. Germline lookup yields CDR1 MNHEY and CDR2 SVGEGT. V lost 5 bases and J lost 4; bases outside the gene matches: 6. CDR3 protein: CASSKTSGSLYEQYF. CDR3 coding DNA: TGTGCCAGCAGTAAGACTAGCGGGAGTCTTTACGAGCAGTACTTC.

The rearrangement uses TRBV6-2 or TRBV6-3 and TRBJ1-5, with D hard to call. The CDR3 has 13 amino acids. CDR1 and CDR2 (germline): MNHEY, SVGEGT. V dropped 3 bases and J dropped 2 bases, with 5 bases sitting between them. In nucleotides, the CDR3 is TGTGCCAGCAGTTATATCCGCAATCAGCCCCAGCATTTT. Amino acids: CASSYIRNQPQHF.

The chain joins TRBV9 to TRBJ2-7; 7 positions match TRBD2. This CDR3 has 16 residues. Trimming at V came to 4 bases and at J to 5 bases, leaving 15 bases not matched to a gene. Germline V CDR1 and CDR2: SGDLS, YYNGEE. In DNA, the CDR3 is TGTGCCAGCAGCACCCACCCCACAAATGCGGGGGACGAGCAGTACTTC. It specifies CASSTHPTNAGDEQYF.

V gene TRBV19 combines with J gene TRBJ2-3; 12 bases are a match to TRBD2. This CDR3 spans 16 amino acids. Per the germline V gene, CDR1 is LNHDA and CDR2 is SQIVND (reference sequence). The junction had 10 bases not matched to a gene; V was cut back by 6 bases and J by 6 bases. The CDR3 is CASRSPLTSGRDTQYF. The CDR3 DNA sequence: TGTGCCAGTAGATCCCCCCTCACTAGCGGGAGGGATACGCAGTATTTT.

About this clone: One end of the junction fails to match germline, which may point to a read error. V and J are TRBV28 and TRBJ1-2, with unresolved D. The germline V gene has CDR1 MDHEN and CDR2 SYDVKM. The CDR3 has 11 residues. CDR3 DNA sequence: TGTGCCAGCAGTTTAAACTTTGGCTACACCTTC. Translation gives CASSLNFGYTF.

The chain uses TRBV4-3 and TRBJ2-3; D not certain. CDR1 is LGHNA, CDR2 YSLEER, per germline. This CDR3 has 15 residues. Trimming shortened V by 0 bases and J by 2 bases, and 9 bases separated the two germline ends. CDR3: CASSQESQVTDTQYF. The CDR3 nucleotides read TGCGCCAGCAGCCAAGAGTCCCAGGTCACAGATACGCAGTATTTT.

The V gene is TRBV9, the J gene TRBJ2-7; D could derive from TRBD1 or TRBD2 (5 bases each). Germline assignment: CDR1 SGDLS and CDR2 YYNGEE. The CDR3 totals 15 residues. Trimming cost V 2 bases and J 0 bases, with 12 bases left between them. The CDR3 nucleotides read TGTGCCAGCAGCGTCACCGGGGCTCCCTCCTACGAGCAGTACTTC. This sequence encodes CASSVTGAPSYEQYF.

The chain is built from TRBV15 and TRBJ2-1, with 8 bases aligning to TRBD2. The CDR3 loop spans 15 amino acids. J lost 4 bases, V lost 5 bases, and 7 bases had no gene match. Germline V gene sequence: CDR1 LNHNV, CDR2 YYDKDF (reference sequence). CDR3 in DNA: TGTGCCACCAGCTTCAGCGGGAGAGTGTACAATGAGCAGTTCTTC. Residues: CATSFSGRVYNEQFF. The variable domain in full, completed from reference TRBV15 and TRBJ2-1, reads DAMVIQNPRYQVTQFGKPVTLSCSQTLNHNVMYWYQQKSSQAPKLLFHYYDKDFNNEADTPDNFQSRRPNTSFCFLDIRSPGLGDTAMYLCATSFSGRVYNEQFFGPGTRLTVL.

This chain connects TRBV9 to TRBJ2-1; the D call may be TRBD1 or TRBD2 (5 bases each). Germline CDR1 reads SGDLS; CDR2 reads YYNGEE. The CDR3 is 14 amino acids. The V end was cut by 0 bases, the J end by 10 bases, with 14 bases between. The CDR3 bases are TGTGCCAGCAGCGTAGTATGGGGGACGGGGGAGCAGTTCTTC. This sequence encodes CASSVVWGTGEQFF.

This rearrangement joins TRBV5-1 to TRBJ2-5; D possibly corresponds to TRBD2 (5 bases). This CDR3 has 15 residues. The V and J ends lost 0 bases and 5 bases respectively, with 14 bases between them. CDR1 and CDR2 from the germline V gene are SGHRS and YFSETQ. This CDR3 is CASSLGGTGSETQYF. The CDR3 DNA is TGCGCCAGCAGCTTGGGAGGCACGGGGTCGGAGACCCAGTACTTC.

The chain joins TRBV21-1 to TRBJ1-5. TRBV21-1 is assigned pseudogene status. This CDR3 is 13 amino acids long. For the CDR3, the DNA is TGTGCCCGGGGGGGGATACGCAATCAGCCCCAGCATTTT. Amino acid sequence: CARGGIRNQPQHF.

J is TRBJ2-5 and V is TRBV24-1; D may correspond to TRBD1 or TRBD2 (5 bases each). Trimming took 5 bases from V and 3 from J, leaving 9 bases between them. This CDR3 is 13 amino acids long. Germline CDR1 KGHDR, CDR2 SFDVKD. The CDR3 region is CATSVGGEETQYF. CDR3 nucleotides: TGTGCCACCAGTGTTGGGGGAGAAGAGACCCAGTACTTC.

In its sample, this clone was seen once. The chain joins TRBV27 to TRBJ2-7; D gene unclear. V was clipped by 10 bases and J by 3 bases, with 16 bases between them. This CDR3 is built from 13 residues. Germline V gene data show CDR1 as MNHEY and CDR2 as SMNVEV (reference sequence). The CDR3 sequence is CATSKGSIYEQYF. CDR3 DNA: TGTGCCACATCTAAGGGATCTATCTACGAGCAGTACTTC.

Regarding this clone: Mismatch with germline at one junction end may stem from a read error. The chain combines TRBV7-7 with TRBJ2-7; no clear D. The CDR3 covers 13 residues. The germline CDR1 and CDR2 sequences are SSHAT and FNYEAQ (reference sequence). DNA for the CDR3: TGTGCTAGCAGCTTACTCCACTCCTACGAGCAGTACTTC. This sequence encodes CASSLLHSYEQYF.